Listed below are T cell receptor beta chains from one sample, sequenced in a study of blood T cell repertoires in COVID-19. Clones were read by immunoSEQ multiplex PCR, and TCRdb kept only the in-frame ones, dropping some. The profile shows over 120,000 clones, about nine tenths of them singletons. The sample consisted of PBMCs or T cells enriched from blood (not recorded which). The receptors originated from a man aged 60 to 75 who had recovered from COVID-19. Each CDR3 is given with its conserved first and last residue. Each record gives: D gene, V gene, J gene, clone size, CDR3 DNA, CDR3 protein. D genes are given only for firm matches. The listing skips clone size in some rows; elsewhere it reads once, few, many or a size class.

.,TRBV15,TRBJ2-2,.,TGTGCCACCGTAGGGGGGGCGATCAACACCGGGGAGCTGTTTTTT,CATVGGAINTGELFF
TRBD2,TRBV15,TRBJ2-3,.,TGTGCCACCAGCAGAGTTATAGCGGGAGGAGATACGCAGTATTTT,CATSRVIAGGDTQYF
.,TRBV15,TRBJ1-6,.,TGTGCCACCAGCAGAGTCCCCCCGGACAGCAATTCACCCCTCCACTTT,CATSRVPPDSNSPLHF
.,TRBV6-1,TRBJ2-7,.,TGTGCCAGCAGTGAAGGTACCTACGAGCAGTACTTC,CASSEGTYEQYF
.,TRBV28,TRBJ1-5,.,TGTGCCAGCAGTTTCCCAGGGGTTCAGCCCCAGCATTTT,CASSFPGVQPQHF
.,TRBV10-1,TRBJ1-2,.,TGCGCCAGCAGTGAAGGCAGGGAATACTATGGCTACACCTTC,CASSEGREYYGYTF
.,TRBV6-1,TRBJ1-1,.,TGTGCCAGCAGTGAGAACTTGAGAGCTTTCTTT,CASSENLRAFF
.,TRBV3-1/TRBV3-2,TRBJ2-5,.,TGTGCCAGCGGAGGACTCCAAGAGACCCAGTACTTC,CASGGLQETQYF
.,TRBV7-2,TRBJ2-5,.,TGTGCCAGCAGCTCCCCCTCTTCGGAGACCCAGTACTTC,CASSSPSSETQYF
TRBD1,TRBV6-2/TRBV6-3,TRBJ1-4,.,TGTGCCAGCAGTTACGGGTTGGGGACAGGAGAAAAACTGTTTTTT,CASSYGLGTGEKLFF
.,TRBV3-1/TRBV3-2,TRBJ1-5,.,TGTGCCAGCAGCCAAGATCTGGTCGGTTCTCAGCCCCAGCATTTT,CASSQDLVGSQPQHF
TRBD1,TRBV5-1,TRBJ1-3,.,TGCGCCAGCGGACGAGACAGGGCGGGCACCATATATTTT,CASGRDRAGTIYF
.,TRBV6-5,TRBJ1-5,.,TGTGCCAGCAGGGACAGCCATCAGCCCCAGCATTTT,CASRDSHQPQHF
.,TRBV24-1,TRBJ2-3,.,TGTGCCACCAGTCCCCGGCAGGCCAAAACCCCAGATACGCAGTATTTT,CATSPRQAKTPDTQYF
.,TRBV20-1,TRBJ1-4,.,TGCAGTGCTAGTGGCAGGGCGGTCGAAAAACTGTTTTTT,CSASGRAVEKLFF
.,TRBV28,TRBJ2-1,few,TGTGCCAGCAGTTTAAGGGGGATGCTCAATGAGCAGTTCTTC,CASSLRGMLNEQFF
TRBD2,TRBV9,TRBJ2-1,.,TGTGCCAGCAGCACTTCGGGACTAGCCATCAATGAGCAGTTCTTC,CASSTSGLAINEQFF
.,TRBV7-9,TRBJ1-6,.,TGTGCCAGCAGCCTGACAGCCAGTTATTCACCCCTCCACTTT,CASSLTASYSPLHF
.,TRBV6-5,TRBJ1-2,.,TGTGCCAGCAGGGGAACAGGGTCCAACTATGGCTACACCTTC,CASRGTGSNYGYTF
TRBD1,TRBV18,TRBJ1-5,.,TGTGCCAGCTCACCAGAGACAGGGTTTGGCAATCAGCCCCAGCATTTT,CASSPETGFGNQPQHF
TRBD1,TRBV28,TRBJ1-2,.,TGTGCCAGCCATGGAACTTGGACAGGGCTTGGCTACACCTTC,CASHGTWTGLGYTF
TRBD1,TRBV27,TRBJ1-6,once,TGTGCCAGCAGCAACGGGGTGGGGACAGTCAATTCACCCCTCCACTTT,CASSNGVGTVNSPLHF
.,TRBV3-1/TRBV3-2,TRBJ1-3,.,TGTGCCAGCAGCCAAGACAACAGAGGGAACACCATATATTTT,CASSQDNRGNTIYF
TRBD2,TRBV2,TRBJ2-4,once,TGTGCCAGCAGGATTGCGGGGGGGAGCGAAAACATTCAGTACTTC,CASRIAGGSENIQYF
TRBD2,TRBV7-8,TRBJ2-7,.,TGTGCCAGCAGCTTAGTTGGCGGGAGTACCCACGAGCAGTACTTC,CASSLVGGSTHEQYF
.,TRBV11-2,TRBJ2-6,.,TGTGCCAGCAGCCCCACAGGGTTCAACGTCCTGACTTTC,CASSPTGFNVLTF
.,TRBV28,TRBJ2-1,.,TGTGCCAGCAGTTTAACGAGCTCCTACAATGAGCAGTTCTTC,CASSLTSSYNEQFF
TRBD1,TRBV7-9,TRBJ1-2,.,TGTGCCAGCAGCTCCATCCTCCGCGGACAGGACTATGGCTACACCTTC,CASSSILRGQDYGYTF
.,TRBV19,TRBJ1-6,.,TGTGCCAGTAATCAGGGTATCTCACCCCTCCACTTT,CASNQGISPLHF
TRBD2,TRBV9,TRBJ2-3,.,TGTGCCAGCAGCGCGCCCGGGACTAGCGGGAGGAGAACAGATACGCAGTATTTT,CASSAPGTSGRRTDTQYF
TRBD1,TRBV11-2,TRBJ2-1,.,TGTGCCAGCAGCTCCCCACAGGGGTCCAATGAGCAGTTCTTC,CASSSPQGSNEQFF
.,TRBV18,TRBJ1-1,.,TGTGCCAGCTCATCCACTTCCAGGGTAACTGAAGCTTTCTTT,CASSSTSRVTEAFF
TRBD1,TRBV10-2,TRBJ2-1,.,TGCGCCAGCAGTGATGGGGGACAGGGGGCGCTTGAGCAGTTCTTC,CASSDGGQGALEQFF
.,TRBV28,TRBJ2-3,.,TGTGCCAGCAGATCCCTGGGCGGGATTCCCACAGATACGCAGTATTTT,CASRSLGGIPTDTQYF
.,TRBV6-1,TRBJ2-3,.,TGTGCCAGCATTGATATTGGCGGCCCCTTCACAGATACGCAGTATTTT,CASIDIGGPFTDTQYF
TRBD1,TRBV4-1,TRBJ1-1,.,TGCGCCAGCAGCCATCTCCAGGGGGGCACTGAAGCTTTCTTT,CASSHLQGGTEAFF
TRBD1,TRBV11-2,TRBJ2-7,.,TGTGCCAGCAGCTTATTTTCCCCGAAGGGGGCCCTCTACGAGCAGTACTTC,CASSLFSPKGALYEQYF
.,TRBV18,TRBJ2-1,.,TGTGCCAGCTCACCACGAACTAGCTCCTACAATGAGCAGTTCTTC,CASSPRTSSYNEQFF
.,TRBV5-4,TRBJ2-3,.,TGTGCCAGCAGCTTGGATCCGGGGGGCACAGATACGCAGTATTTT,CASSLDPGGTDTQYF
.,TRBV9,TRBJ2-2,.,TGTGCCAGCAGCGTAGTGCGCCCCGGGGAGCTGTTTTTT,CASSVVRPGELFF
TRBD2,TRBV5-4,TRBJ2-2,.,TGTGCCAGCAGCTATCCTGCAGCGGGGGGGCCGACCGGGGAGCTGTTTTTT,CASSYPAAGGPTGELFF
TRBD1,TRBV11-2,TRBJ2-7,.,TGTGCCAGCAGCCCCAGGGACAGATCCTACGAGCAGTACTTC,CASSPRDRSYEQYF
TRBD1,TRBV6-1,TRBJ2-1,few,TGTGCCAGCAGTGACCCAGGGGGCGTTAATCTTGAGCAGTTCTTC,CASSDPGGVNLEQFF
TRBD2,TRBV28,TRBJ2-1,.,TGTGCCAGCAGGGGCGGGGGGACCGTTACTGAGCAGTTCTTC,CASRGGGTVTEQFF
.,TRBV27,TRBJ1-5,.,TGTGCCAGCAGTTTCCAGGGCAAGAAAAATCAGCCCCAGCATTTT,CASSFQGKKNQPQHF
.,TRBV19,TRBJ2-3,once,TGTGCCAGTAGCAGAAACAGGGACGGCGGCACAGATACGCAGTATTTT,CASSRNRDGGTDTQYF
.,TRBV6-6,TRBJ2-7,.,TGTGCCAGCAGTCTCGGCGGGATGGGCAAGGAGCAGTACTTC,CASSLGGMGKEQYF
.,TRBV3-1/TRBV3-2,TRBJ2-1,.,TGTGCCAGCAGCCAAGATCACCAGCTCGGGTTTAATGAGCAGTTCTTC,CASSQDHQLGFNEQFF
.,TRBV2,TRBJ1-2,.,TGTGCCAGCAGTGCCCCGCAGGGTGAATATGGCTACACCTTC,CASSAPQGEYGYTF
.,TRBV3-1/TRBV3-2,TRBJ1-1,once,TGTGCCAGCAGCCTGGGAGGTGCGTTCGAAGCTTTCTTT,CASSLGGAFEAFF
.,TRBV30,TRBJ1-2,.,TGTGCCTGGAGTGACGGGGGATACTATGGCTACACCTTC,CAWSDGGYYGYTF
.,TRBV11-1,TRBJ2-5,.,TGTGCCAGCAGCTGGGGGGTCCGGGAGACCCAGTACTTC,CASSWGVRETQYF
TRBD1,TRBV2,TRBJ2-3,.,TGTGCCAGCAGTGGGGACAGGGGTTCGCCAGATACGCAGTATTTT,CASSGDRGSPDTQYF
.,TRBV9,TRBJ2-1,.,TGTGCCAGCAGCCGTTCGGGACTCTCCTACAATGAGCAGTTCTTC,CASSRSGLSYNEQFF
.,TRBV10-2,TRBJ2-7,.,TGCGCCAGCAGTGGACTAGACGGCGAGCAGTACTTC,CASSGLDGEQYF
.,TRBV5-1,TRBJ1-5,.,TGCGCCAGCAGCTTGGACGGGGGAGGCAATCAGCCCCAGCATTTT,CASSLDGGGNQPQHF
.,TRBV12-3/TRBV12-4,TRBJ1-1,.,TGTGCCAGTAGCAGGGGCATGAACACTGAAGCTTTCTTT,CASSRGMNTEAFF
.,TRBV4-2,TRBJ2-5,once,TGTGCCAGCAGCCAAGATTGGGGAGAGCGCAACCAAGAGACCCAGTACTTC,CASSQDWGERNQETQYF
.,TRBV10-3,TRBJ1-4,.,TGTGCCATCAGTGAGTCGAAGGGAGGGAGTGAAAAACTGTTTTTT,CAISESKGGSEKLFF